The 5 T cell receptor beta chains below were found in one sample sequenced in a study of human T cells and chemical hapten exposure. TCRdb used MiXCR to reprocess the RACE reads, holding one entry per CDR3 protein. The sample includes about 52,000 distinct CDR3 sequences, approximately 9.5% of them seen just once. Regarding time point: pre-sensitization, week 0. Documented treatment: therapeutic diphenylcyclopropenone sensitization with weekly scalp DPC. Total RNA was extracted from unfractionated whole blood. This specimen was whole blood, taken in connection with sensitization to the hapten diphenylcyclopropenone (DPC). All receptors derive from a woman under 40 with alopecia areata. Some clones in this sample may be carry-over from other donors' samples.

The chain recombines TRBV6-1 with TRBJ1-5; no definite D call. Trimming took off 7 bases at V and 3 bases at J, with 7 bases between the two ends. The CDR3 consists of 12 residues. Germline CDR1 MNHNS, CDR2 SASEGT. This chain's CDR3 is CASTDYNQPQHF. The DNA for the CDR3 is TGTGCCAGCACCGATTACAATCAGCCCCAGCATTTT.

The rearrangement uses TRBV4-3 and TRBJ2-7, with TRBD1 as a possible D gene (6 bases). With 4 bases removed from V and 5 bases from J, the gap between germline ends came to 12 bases. The CDR3 totals 13 residues. Germline V gene sequence: CDR1 LGHNA, CDR2 YSLEER. This CDR3 is CASSLRTVDEQYF. The CDR3 DNA reads as TGCGCCAGCAGCCTAAGGACAGTCGACGAGCAGTACTTC.

This sequence joins TRBV7-8 and TRBJ2-4; D is perhaps TRBD1 (6 bases). The CDR3 totals 15 residues. Germline V CDR1 and CDR2: SGHVS, FQNEAQ. V was shortened by 7 bases and J by 8 bases, with 21 bases between the two germline ends. CDR3 amino acids: CASTNRVTGKDIQYF. The CDR3 nucleotides read TGTGCCAGCACCAACAGGGTTACCGGAAAGGACATTCAGTACTTC.

The V call is TRBV20-1, the J call TRBJ1-5; 8 nucleotides line up with TRBD1. The CDR3 is made up of 13 amino acids. The V gene end was trimmed by 3 bases and the J gene end by 9 bases; junction bases not matched to a gene: 7. Germline CDR1 is DFQATT and CDR2 is SNEGSKA (reference sequence). In nucleotides, the CDR3 is TGCAGTGCTAGTATACAGGGGGGTGCGCCCCAGCATTTT. The encoded protein is CSASIQGGAPQHF.

This clonotype was counted a few times. V gene TRBV11-2 combines with J gene TRBJ1-2; D is undetermined. The germline CDR1 and CDR2 sequences are SGHAT and FQNNGV. V lost 3 bases and J 4 bases, leaving 12 bases between the germline ends. The CDR3 has 14 amino acids. In DNA, the CDR3 is TGTGCCAGCAGCTTGGCAGGATGTGGCTATGGCTACACCTTC. Translation: CASSLAGCGYGYTF.